This TCR beta chain was sequenced during a study of cytomegalovirus exposure and HLA in healthy donors. The germline V gene encodes CDR1 MGHRA and CDR2 YSYEKL. Trimming cost V 5 bases and J 4 bases, with 12 bases left between them. The CDR3 has 14 amino acids. Notes on the study in general: For cytomegalovirus status, the classifier reportedly gave diagnoses with high specificity and sensitivity.

This clone was detected once. The antigen is undetermined. Use of 60 Vbeta and 13 Jbeta primers characterized the PCR. Sequencing was performed with immunoSEQ multiplex PCR; in TCRdb, only in-frame clones are kept and a portion is missing. Of about 140,000 clones detected, around three quarters appear once; the ten largest clones hold about 6.5%. The TCR was taken from a middle-aged man in good health and CMV-seropositive. The rearrangement links TRBV4-1 to TRBJ2-1; perhaps TRBD1 as D (6 bases). Sequencing input: PBMCs. In DNA, the CDR3 is TGCGCCAGCAGCACAGGGAACGTTTACAATGAGCAGTTCTTC. Its translation is CASSTGNVYNEQFF.